This TCR beta chain derives from a study of blood T cell repertoires in COVID-19. At the level of the study: Nucleic acid was either cDNA or gDNA, and it came from T cells, B-cell-depleted T cells, or PBMCs.

Here immunoSEQ multiplex PCR was the method, and the copy in TCRdb shows in-frame clones only, minus some. The sample includes about 55,000 clones, about 93% of them seen just once. The V gene end was trimmed by 11 bases and the J gene end by 7 bases; junction bases not matched to a gene: 6. The germline V gene has CDR1 MNHEY and CDR2 SVGAGI. This CDR3 has 11 amino acids. Sequencing input: peripheral blood. The sequence was collected from a human donor with active COVID-19. The donor label of this sample is uncertain. The genes are TRBV6-5 and TRBJ2-7; TRBD1 matches 9 bases. DNA for the CDR3: TGTGCCCTACAGGGGGCGGAAGAGCAGTACTTC. Amino acids: CALQGAEEQYF.